The 10 T cell receptor beta chains presented below share a single source sample, sequenced in a study of shared clonotypes between healthy human individuals. The data were produced by immunoSEQ multiplex PCR, yet TCRdb's version contains in-frame clones alone and is incomplete. The sample has approximately 2,300,000 clones, 92% seen once. The sequenced sample consisted of naive CD4+ T cells from PBMCs. Regarding subset: CD45RA+ positively selected. These receptors originate from a man between 18 and 35 years old in good health. Some clones in this sample may be carry-over from other donors' samples.

The chain recombines TRBV6-5 with TRBJ2-4; D not certain. Trimming removed 3 bases at V and 2 bases at J, with 8 bases between. The CDR3 contains 14 residues. Germline CDR1 is MNHEY and CDR2 is SVGAGI. CDR3 nucleotide sequence: TGTGCCAGCAGTTATGATGGCACCAAAAACATTCAGTACTTC. Encoded protein: CASSYDGTKNIQYF.

The V call is TRBV10-3, the J call TRBJ2-3, with 7 bases identical to TRBD2. This CDR3 comprises 13 residues. With 6 bases clipped from V and 6 bases from J, the junction kept 6 bases outside the gene matches. Germline-derived CDR1 and CDR2 are ENHRY and SYGVKD. The CDR3: CAIRGLVSDTQYF. CDR3 DNA: TGTGCCATCAGAGGACTAGTAAGCGATACGCAGTATTTT.

This chain links TRBV5-5 with TRBJ1-5; 7 positions agree with TRBD1. This CDR3 has 14 residues. The V gene's germline CDR1 is SGHKS and CDR2 YYEKEE (reference sequence). The V gene end was trimmed by 3 bases and the J gene end by 6 bases; junction bases not matched to a gene: 6. CDR3 nucleotides: TGTGCCAGCAGCTACCAGACAGGGTCTCAGCCCCAGCATTTT. Translating it yields CASSYQTGSQPQHF. Supplemented by reference TRBV5-5 and TRBJ1-5, the full variable domain reads DAGVTQSPTHLIKTRGQQVTLRCSPISGHKSVSWYQQVLGQGPQFIFQYYEKEERGRGNFPDRFSARQFPNYSSELNVNALLLGDSALYLCASSYQTGSQPQHFGDGTRLSIL.

The genes are TRBV19 and TRBJ1-4, with 9 bases identical to TRBD1. This CDR3 is built from 15 residues. V gave up 3 bases and J gave up 8 bases; unmatched junction bases: 7. Per the germline V gene, CDR1 is LNHDA and CDR2 is SQIVND (reference sequence). The CDR3 DNA reads TGTGCCAGTAGTATCGGGGACAGGGACGAGGAAAAACTGTTTTTT. This translates into CASSIGDRDEEKLFF.

The V call is TRBV5-8, the J call TRBJ2-2; 12 bases match TRBD2. The V gene end was trimmed by 3 bases and the J gene end by 5 bases; junction bases not matched to a gene: 8. Per the germline V gene, CDR1 is SGHTS and CDR2 is YDEGEE. This CDR3 spans 17 amino acids. The CDR3 sequence: CASSSLTSGSRTGELFF. The CDR3 DNA sequence: TGTGCCAGCAGCTCGCTGACTAGCGGGAGTAGGACCGGGGAGCTGTTTTTT.

The chain employs TRBV28 and TRBJ1-1; D is unresolved. The germline CDR1 and CDR2 sequences are MDHEN and SYDVKM. The CDR3 is 11 residues long. V was pared by 5 bases and J by 6 bases, with 7 bases between. CDR3 loop: CASSERAEAFF. The CDR3 DNA reads TGTGCCAGCAGTGAGAGGGCTGAAGCTTTCTTT.

The V call is TRBV6-1, the J call TRBJ2-5; 7 bases fit TRBD1. CDR1 and CDR2 (germline): MNHNS, SASEGT. V shed 6 bases and J 7 bases; nucleotides not matched to a gene: 11. The CDR3 is 14 residues long. DNA for the CDR3: TGTGCCAGCAGCGACACAGGGGCCCCCTGGACCCAGTACTTC. It encodes CASSDTGAPWTQYF.

The chain recombines TRBV10-3 with TRBJ1-2; 7 bases align to TRBD1. CDR1 and CDR2 (germline): ENHRY, SYGVKD. This CDR3 has 15 residues. With 3 bases clipped from V and 5 bases from J, the junction kept 9 bases outside the gene matches. This CDR3 is CAISEVLQGRYGYTF. The CDR3 region has the DNA TGTGCCATCAGTGAAGTTTTACAGGGGAGGTATGGCTACACCTTC.

V usage is TRBV28 and J usage is TRBJ1-1; no clear D gene. CDR3 size: 12 residues. Trimming removed 3 bases from V and 12 bases from J, with 14 bases in between. The germline V gene has CDR1 MDHEN and CDR2 SYDVKM. DNA for the CDR3: TGTGCCAGCAGTTTTTTAGAGGGATCACCTTTCTTT. Amino acid sequence: CASSFLEGSPFF.

The rearrangement links TRBV29-1 to TRBJ2-1; maybe TRBD2 (6 bases). This CDR3 is 13 amino acids long. Germline V gene lookup returns CDR1 SQVTM and CDR2 ANQGSEA. Deletions cut 4 bases from V and 10 bases from J, with 17 bases between. The CDR3 loop is CSVGGRREREQFF. The CDR3 DNA sequence: TGCAGCGTTGGGGGGAGGCGGGAACGGGAGCAGTTCTTC.